Following are 2 T cell receptor beta chains from one sample sequenced in a study of blood T cell repertoires in COVID-19. Clones were sequenced by immunoSEQ multiplex PCR, and TCRdb holds only the in-frame ones, with some missing. This sample has 130,000 to 150,000 clones, with 80% to 90% found just once. Sequenced: peripheral blood. The receptor source for this set is a woman aged 55 to 70 with active COVID-19.

V and J are TRBV2 and TRBJ2-2; 8 bases match TRBD1. With V trimmed by 6 bases and J by 1 base, 1 base remained unmatched. The CDR3 totals 14 residues. The V gene's germline CDR1 is SNHLY and CDR2 FYNNEI. CDR3 sequence reads: CASSDRGNTGELFF. The CDR3 nucleotides are TGTGCCAGCAGCGACAGGGGGAACACCGGGGAGCTGTTTTTT.

This clone was seen more than once but under ten times. The chain joins TRBV5-6 to TRBJ2-3, with 7 bases identical to TRBD2. The CDR3 length is 15 residues. V was pared by 4 bases and J by 0 bases, with 5 bases of the junction left unmatched. Germline CDR1 is SGHDT and CDR2 is YYEEEE. This CDR3 reads CASSRLAVSTDTQYF. For the CDR3, the DNA is TGTGCCAGCAGCCGACTAGCAGTAAGCACAGATACGCAGTATTTT.